The 10 T cell receptor beta chains reported below all come from one sample, sequenced in a study of blood T cell repertoires in COVID-19. Some clones are missing from TCRdb's copy, which holds only in-frame ones; the method was immunoSEQ multiplex PCR. Among just over 250,000 clones listed, 88% were seen once. Sequences were obtained from peripheral blood. The receptors stem from a man aged 55 to 70 who had recovered from COVID-19.

This clone was observed a single time. The rearrangement links TRBV3-1 (or the pseudogene TRBV3-2) to TRBJ2-1; D perhaps matches TRBD2 (5 bases). With 6 bases removed from V and 5 bases from J, the gap between germline ends came to 17 bases. CDR3 size: 15 residues. Germline assignment: CDR1 LGHDT and CDR2 YNNKEL (reference sequence). The CDR3: CASRASGDLNNEQFF. DNA of the CDR3: TGTGCCAGCAGGGCCAGCGGAGACCTTAACAATGAGCAGTTCTTC.

The V call is TRBV5-6, the J call TRBJ2-4; no clear D. Germline V gene data show CDR1 as SGHDT and CDR2 as YYEEEE. CDR3 length: 14 residues. Trimming left V 3 bases short and J 5 bases short, with 12 bases between. The CDR3 sequence is CASSSDTSENIQYF. The CDR3 coding sequence is TGTGCCAGCAGCTCTGACACGTCCGAAAACATTCAGTACTTC.

This clone occurred once. V is TRBV24-1 and J is TRBJ2-5, with 7 positions matching TRBD1. Trimming cost V 7 bases and J 1 base; bases outside gene matches: 2. The CDR3 is made up of 13 amino acids. The germline CDR1 and CDR2 sequences are KGHDR and SFDVKD. The CDR3 nucleotides read TGTGCCACCAGGGGACAGACCCAAGAGACCCAGTACTTC. It translates to CATRGQTQETQYF.

The J gene is TRBJ1-2, the V gene TRBV27; no definite D call. Germline assignment: CDR1 MNHEY and CDR2 SMNVEV (reference sequence). The length of the CDR3 is 17 residues. V was cut by 2 bases and J by 1 base, with 17 bases left in between. The CDR3 loop is CASSLRFRTAINYGYTF. In DNA, the CDR3 is TGTGCCAGCAGTTTACGTTTTCGGACTGCTATTAACTATGGCTACACCTTC.

The chain joins TRBV5-1 to TRBJ2-7; 9 bases are shared with TRBD2. CDR1 and CDR2 (germline): SGHRS, YFSETQ. With V trimmed by 0 bases and J by 7 bases, 14 bases remained unmatched. This CDR3 region has 17 residues. CDR3: CASSLVLAGSVAREQYF. The CDR3 coding sequence is TGCGCCAGCAGCTTGGTTCTAGCGGGGTCTGTTGCGCGGGAGCAGTACTTC.

The J gene is TRBJ2-7, the V gene TRBV7-2, with 16 bases fitting TRBD2. CDR1 SGHTA and CDR2 FQGNSA come from the germline V gene. J was trimmed by 5 bases and V by 5 bases; bases with no gene match: 12. The CDR3 loop spans 18 amino acids. The chain's CDR3 is CASSPPGLAGGLENEQYF. CDR3 in DNA: TGTGCCAGCAGCCCCCCGGGACTAGCGGGGGGGCTGGAAAACGAGCAGTACTTC.

This chain uses TRBV2 with TRBJ2-2; 8 bases match TRBD2. V shed 6 bases, J shed 3 bases, and the junction held 6 bases outside the gene matches. Germline assignment: CDR1 SNHLY and CDR2 FYNNEI. The CDR3 contains 15 residues. In DNA form, the CDR3 reads TGTGCCAGCAGAGGCGGGGGGCTTTACACCGGGGAGCTGTTTTTT. As protein: CASRGGGLYTGELFF.

The chain couples TRBV27 to TRBJ2-1; possibly TRBD2 for D (6 bases). The CDR3 contains 14 residues. Per the germline V gene, CDR1 is MNHEY and CDR2 is SMNVEV (reference sequence). Deletions cut 3 bases from V and 4 bases from J, with 10 bases between. CDR3 sequence reads: CASSLRGEYNEQFF. CDR3 in DNA: TGTGCCAGCAGTTTGCGCGGGGAGTACAATGAGCAGTTCTTC.

The chain is built from TRBV7-2 and TRBJ2-1; 7 nucleotides match TRBD2. There are 13 residues in the CDR3. Germline assignment: CDR1 SGHTA and CDR2 FQGNSA. V lost 2 bases, J lost 16 bases, and 11 bases stayed unmatched. CDR3 nucleotides: TGTGCCAGCAGCTTAATCGCGGGGGTCTCGCGCTTCTTC. The encoded protein is CASSLIAGVSRFF.

In this sample, this clone turned up once. The chain employs TRBV18 and TRBJ2-7; 8 bases align to TRBD2. Germline V gene data show CDR1 as KGHSH and CDR2 as LQKENI. V was clipped by 6 bases and J by 5 bases; unmatched bases: 9. This CDR3 comprises 14 residues. CDR3 sequence (DNA): TGTGCCAGCTCGGTCCTAGCGGGTACGGACGAGCAGTACTTC. Protein sequence: CASSVLAGTDEQYF.